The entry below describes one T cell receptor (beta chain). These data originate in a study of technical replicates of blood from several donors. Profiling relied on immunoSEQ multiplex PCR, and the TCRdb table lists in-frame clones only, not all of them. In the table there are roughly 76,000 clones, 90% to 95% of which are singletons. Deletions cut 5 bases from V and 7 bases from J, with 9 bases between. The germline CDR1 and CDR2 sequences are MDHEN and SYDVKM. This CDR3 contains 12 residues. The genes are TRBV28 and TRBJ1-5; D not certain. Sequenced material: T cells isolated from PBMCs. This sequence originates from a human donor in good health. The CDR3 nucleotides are TGTGCCAGCAGTCCGTCCGTACAGCCCCAGCATTTT. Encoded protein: CASSPSVQPQHF.